Listed here are 24 T cell receptor beta chains from one sample, sequenced in a study of a mutant IDH1 vaccine in newly diagnosed glioma. The time point here: week 35, safety follow-up. Vaccination comprised doses that each held 300 ug of mutant IDH1 20-mer peptide, plus topical imiquimod. No antigen is known for these receptors. The protocol was immunoSEQ multiplex PCR, while the TCRdb copy is restricted to in-frame clones and leaves out a portion. The data contain 25,000 to 30,000 clones, more than 75% of them seen just once; the ten biggest clones take up approximately 7.5%. The input for sequencing was PBMCs, taken from a glioma patient whose treatment included an IDH1 peptide vaccine. Receptors originate from a man between 50 and 59 years old with glioma.

This sequence joins TRBV28 and TRBJ2-7; D perhaps matches TRBD2 (6 bases). The germline V and J ends were trimmed by 3 bases and 5 bases, with 14 bases remaining between them. Germline lookup yields CDR1 MDHEN and CDR2 SYDVKM. The CDR3 sequence is 14 residues long. CDR3 nucleotide sequence: TGTGCCAGCAGTTTTTCGCAGGGAGGTGACGAGCAGTACTTC. It specifies CASSFSQGGDEQYF.

This chain uses TRBV28 with TRBJ2-1; the match to TRBD2 covers 7 bases. The ends lost 1 base at V and 9 bases at J; junction bases unmatched: 9. CDR1 is MDHEN, CDR2 SYDVKM, per germline. The CDR3 runs 15 residues. CDR3 protein: CASSLSTGRGREQFF. The DNA of the CDR3 is TGTGCCAGCAGTTTATCGACGGGGAGGGGCCGTGAGCAGTTCTTC. Filled out from reference TRBV28 and TRBJ2-1, the complete variable domain reads DVKVTQSSRYLVKRTGEKVFLECVQDMDHENMFWYRQDPGLGLRLIYFSYDVKMKEKGDIPEGYSVSREKKERFSLILESASTNQTSMYLCASSLSTGRGREQFFGPGTRLTVL.

This sequence joins TRBV2 and TRBJ1-1, with a weak D call TRBD1 (6 bases). Germline values: CDR1 SNHLY, CDR2 FYNNEI. The length of the CDR3 is 13 residues. V dropped 1 base and J dropped 8 bases, with 11 bases sitting between them. CDR3 region: CASSEETGTEAFF. The DNA of the CDR3 is TGTGCCAGCAGTGAAGAGACCGGGACAGAAGCTTTCTTT.

This chain uses TRBV9 with TRBJ2-1; 9 bases match TRBD2. Germline lookup yields CDR1 SGDLS and CDR2 YYNGEE. Trimming took 4 bases from V and 7 from J; bases not matched to a gene: 12. This CDR3 is built from 16 residues. The CDR3 DNA is TGTGCCAGCAGCCCCCGACTAGCGGCCGGTGGTAATGAGCAGTTCTTC. This sequence encodes CASSPRLAAGGNEQFF.

V and J are TRBV2 and TRBJ1-5, with 7 positions matching TRBD1. CDR1 and CDR2 (germline): SNHLY, FYNNEI. J lost 7 bases, V lost 8 bases, and 11 bases had no gene match. This CDR3 has 14 residues. The CDR3 coding sequence is TGTGCCAGCGGAAGACAGGGTGTAGGACAGCCCCAGCATTTT. This gives the protein CASGRQGVGQPQHF. The full variable domain, completed using reference TRBV2 and TRBJ1-5, is EPEVTQTPSHQVTQMGQEVILRCVPISNHLYFYWYRQILGQKVEFLVSFYNNEISEKSEIFDDQFSVERPDGSNFTLKIRSTKLEDSAMYFCASGRQGVGQPQHFGDGTRLSIL.

The chain carries TRBV2 and TRBJ2-7; 12 positions agree with TRBD2. This CDR3 has 15 amino acids. The V gene's germline CDR1 is SNHLY and CDR2 FYNNEI. V was clipped by 5 bases and J by 6 bases; unmatched bases: 8. The CDR3 spells CASSHTTSGRFEQYF. CDR3 nucleotide sequence: TGTGCCAGCAGTCACACTACTAGCGGGAGGTTCGAGCAGTACTTC.

The gene calls are TRBV5-6 and TRBJ1-2; TRBD1 agrees at 7 bases. The CDR3 totals 14 residues. V was pared by 7 bases and J by 6 bases, with 12 bases of the junction left unmatched. Germline values: CDR1 SGHDT, CDR2 YYEEEE. The CDR3, as DNA: TGTGCCAGCTCGTCCGGGACAGCCCTTCATGGCTACACCTTC. Its translation: CASSSGTALHGYTF.

This clone appeared a few times. The chain couples TRBV2 to TRBJ2-1; 11 bases fit TRBD1. The ends lost 6 bases at V and 8 bases at J; junction bases unmatched: 6. The CDR3 covers 14 residues. Germline V gene data show CDR1 as SNHLY and CDR2 as FYNNEI. The CDR3 reads CASSGTGGFDEQFF. CDR3 nucleotides: TGTGCCAGCAGCGGGACAGGGGGGTTCGATGAGCAGTTCTTC.

The rearrangement links TRBV6-6 to TRBJ1-2; D gene unclear. V lost 0 bases and J lost 10, with 21 bases in between. Germline CDR1 is MNHNY and CDR2 is SVGAGI (reference sequence). The CDR3 has 16 residues. The DNA of the CDR3 is TGTGCCAGCAGTTACTCGTTTGGCATAGACGGTCTACTCTACACCTTC. It yields the protein CASSYSFGIDGLLYTF.

The chain is built from TRBV2 and TRBJ2-7; D remains unclear. Trimming took 8 bases from V and 3 from J, leaving 5 bases between them. Germline CDR1 reads SNHLY; CDR2 reads FYNNEI. The CDR3 has 10 amino acids. The CDR3 DNA is TGTGCCAGCGCCATCTACGAGCAGTACTTC. Amino acids: CASAIYEQYF.

The chain joins TRBV28 to TRBJ1-1; 7 nucleotides line up with TRBD1. The CDR3 spans 17 residues. Trimming removed 6 bases from V and 2 bases from J; junction bases left unmatched: 15. Per the germline V gene, CDR1 is MDHEN and CDR2 is SYDVKM. In nucleotides, the CDR3 is TGTGCCAGCAGAAACGACAGGGCTACCCCCAGTAACACTGAAGCTTTCTTT. This sequence encodes CASRNDRATPSNTEAFF.

This sequence joins TRBV7-3 and TRBJ2-5; D is ambiguous. CDR3 length: 13 amino acids. V was clipped by 3 bases and J by 1 base, with 6 bases between them. CDR1 is SGHTA and CDR2 is FQGTGA in the germline V gene. This CDR3 reads CASSFGIQETQYF. The CDR3 region has the DNA TGTGCCAGCAGCTTTGGGATCCAAGAGACCCAGTACTTC.

The chain carries TRBV23-1 and TRBJ2-7; a possible D gene is TRBD2 (6 bases). TRBV23-1 is identified as an open reading frame with a role that is uncertain. The CDR3 length is 11 residues. CDR3 region: CGRASWYEQYF. CDR3 DNA: TGCGGGAGGGCATCTTGGTACGAGCAGTACTTC.

This clone has a handful of counts. The chain recombines TRBV5-6 with TRBJ1-1, with D possibly matching TRBD1 (5 bases). The V end was cut by 3 bases, the J end by 5 bases, with 14 bases between. The germline gives CDR1 SGHDT, CDR2 YYEEEE. The CDR3 extends over 14 amino acids. The CDR3 protein is CASSSTGSRTEAFF. The CDR3 nucleotides read TGTGCCAGCAGCTCCACAGGTTCACGGACTGAAGCTTTCTTT.

The chain joins TRBV11-2 to TRBJ2-5; D is ambiguous. Trimming cost V 4 bases and J 7 bases, with 13 bases left between them. Germline V gives CDR1 SGHAT, CDR2 FQNNGV. The CDR3 extends over 13 amino acids. DNA for the CDR3: TGTGCCAGCAGCTCCTCGACTTCAACGACCCAGTACTTC. As protein: CASSSSTSTTQYF.

V and J are TRBV15 and TRBJ2-7, with a possible D match to TRBD1 (7 bases). CDR1 and CDR2 (germline): LNHNV, YYDKDF (reference sequence). Trimming removed 5 bases from V and 4 bases from J, with 21 bases in between. This CDR3 region has 16 residues. The DNA of the CDR3 is TGTGCCACCAGCGGAATAGGGCAGGGGGGTAGGTACGAGCAGTACTTC. Its protein is CATSGIGQGGRYEQYF.

This chain connects TRBV5-8 to TRBJ2-1, with 14 bases aligning to TRBD2. Unmatched junction bases numbered 13, after V lost 0 bases and J lost 11 bases. The CDR3 is made up of 18 amino acids. In germline, CDR1 is SGHTS, CDR2 YDEGEE. In DNA form, the CDR3 reads TGTGCCAGCAGCTTGGGGCCCAATTACCGGACTAGCGGGAGGCAGCAGTTCTTC. It yields the protein CASSLGPNYRTSGRQQFF.

This chain uses TRBV10-3 with TRBJ2-1; D possibly matches TRBD1 or TRBD2 (6 bases each). This CDR3 contains 14 residues. The ends were cut back, 4 bases at V and 7 bases at J, with 14 bases in the middle. The V gene's germline CDR1 is ENHRY and CDR2 SYGVKD. CDR3 DNA sequence: TGTGCCATCAGTGGGGGCGGAGGGGGGAATGAGCAGTTCTTC. As protein: CAISGGGGGNEQFF.

The rearrangement joins TRBV6-1 to TRBJ1-2; TRBD1 is a possible D gene (6 bases). This CDR3 spans 13 amino acids. Germline V gene lookup returns CDR1 MNHNS and CDR2 SASEGT. V lost 6 bases and J lost 3, with 11 bases in between. This CDR3 is CASRATGYYGYTF. CDR3 bases: TGTGCCAGCAGGGCTACAGGGTACTATGGCTACACCTTC.

This sequence joins TRBV4-1 and TRBJ2-6; D gene unclear. Trimming left V 4 bases short and J 2 bases short, with 6 bases between. The CDR3 spans 14 residues. The V gene's germline CDR1 is MGHRA and CDR2 YSYEKL. The CDR3 spells CASSPLPGANVLTF. CDR3 in DNA: TGCGCCAGCAGCCCATTGCCTGGGGCCAACGTCCTGACTTTC.

The chain couples TRBV5-1 to TRBJ2-6; D call uncertain. The CDR3 has 16 amino acids. Germline CDR1 reads SGHRS; CDR2 reads YFSETQ. Trimming removed 4 bases from V and 1 base from J, with 12 bases in between. The CDR3 here is CASSVGPASGANVLTF. In DNA form, the CDR3 reads TGCGCCAGCAGCGTAGGTCCAGCTTCTGGGGCCAACGTCCTGACTTTC.

This clone turned up a few times. CDR3 nucleotide sequence: TGTGCCAGCAGTTCCCACAGGGGAAAAGGGTATGGCTACACCTTC. It specifies CASSSHRGKGYGYTF. V is TRBV27 and J is TRBJ1-2; 7 bases agree with TRBD1. J was trimmed by 5 bases and V by 4 bases; bases with no gene match: 10. This CDR3 region has 15 residues. Germline V gene lookup returns CDR1 MNHEY and CDR2 SMNVEV (reference sequence).

The DNA of the CDR3 is TGTGCCACCACTCCAGCGGGGAGCACAGATACGCAGTATTTT. Translation: CATTPAGSTDTQYF. The rearrangement uses TRBV6-6 and TRBJ2-3; TRBD2 matches at 7 bases. The CDR3 loop spans 14 amino acids. V lost 10 bases to trimming and J lost 0 bases; unmatched junction nucleotides: 7. From germline, CDR1 is MNHNY and CDR2 SVGAGI (reference sequence).

The chain joins TRBV15 to TRBJ2-3; D possibly matches TRBD1 or TRBD2 (5 bases each). Trimming stripped 0 bases from V and 9 bases from J, with 10 bases between. The CDR3 has 13 residues. Per the germline V gene, CDR1 is LNHNV and CDR2 is YYDKDF (reference sequence). The CDR3 coding sequence is TGTGCCACCAGCAGAGATTTCAGGGACACGCAGTATTTT. Translated: CATSRDFRDTQYF.